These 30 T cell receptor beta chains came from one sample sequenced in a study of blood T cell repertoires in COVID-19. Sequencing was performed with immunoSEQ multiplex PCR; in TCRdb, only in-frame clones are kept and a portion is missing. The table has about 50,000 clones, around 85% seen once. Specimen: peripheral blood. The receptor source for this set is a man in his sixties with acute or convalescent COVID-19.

The CDR3 bases are TGTGCCAGCAGTGAATCTAGCGGGAGAATAACAGATACGCAGTATTTT. It encodes CASSESSGRITDTQYF. The chain combines TRBV6-1 with TRBJ2-3, with 10 bases matching TRBD2. With 2 bases clipped from V and 3 bases from J, the junction kept 5 bases outside the gene matches. The germline V gene has CDR1 MNHNS and CDR2 SASEGT. The CDR3 extends over 16 amino acids.

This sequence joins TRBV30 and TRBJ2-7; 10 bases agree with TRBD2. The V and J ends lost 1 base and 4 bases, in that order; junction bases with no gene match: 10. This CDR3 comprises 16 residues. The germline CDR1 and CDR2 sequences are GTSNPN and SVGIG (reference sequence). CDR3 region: CAWSGRAGGKLYEQYF. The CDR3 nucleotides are TGTGCCTGGAGTGGCCGAGCGGGAGGGAAGCTTTACGAGCAGTACTTC.

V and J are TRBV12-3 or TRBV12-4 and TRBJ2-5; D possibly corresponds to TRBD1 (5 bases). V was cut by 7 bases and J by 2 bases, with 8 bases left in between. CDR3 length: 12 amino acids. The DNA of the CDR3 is TGTGCCAGCAACACAGGTCAAGAGACCCAGTACTTC. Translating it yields CASNTGQETQYF.

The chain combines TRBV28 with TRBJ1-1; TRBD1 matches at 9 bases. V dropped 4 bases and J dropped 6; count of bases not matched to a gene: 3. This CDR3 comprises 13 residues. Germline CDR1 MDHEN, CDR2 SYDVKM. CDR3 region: CASSSWDRAEAFF. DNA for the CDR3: TGTGCCAGCAGTTCCTGGGACAGGGCTGAAGCTTTCTTT.

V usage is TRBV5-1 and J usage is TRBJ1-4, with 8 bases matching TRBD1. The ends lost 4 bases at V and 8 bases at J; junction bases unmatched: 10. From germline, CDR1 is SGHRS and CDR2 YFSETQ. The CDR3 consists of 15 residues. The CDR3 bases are TGCGCCAGCAGCATCGGACAGGGCTCTTGGGAAAAACTGTTTTTT. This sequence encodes CASSIGQGSWEKLFF.

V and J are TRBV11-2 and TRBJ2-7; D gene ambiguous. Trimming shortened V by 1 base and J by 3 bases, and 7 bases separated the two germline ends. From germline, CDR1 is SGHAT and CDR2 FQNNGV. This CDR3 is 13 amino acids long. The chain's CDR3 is CASSLVYSYEQYF. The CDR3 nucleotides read TGTGCCAGCAGCTTAGTATACAGCTACGAGCAGTACTTC.

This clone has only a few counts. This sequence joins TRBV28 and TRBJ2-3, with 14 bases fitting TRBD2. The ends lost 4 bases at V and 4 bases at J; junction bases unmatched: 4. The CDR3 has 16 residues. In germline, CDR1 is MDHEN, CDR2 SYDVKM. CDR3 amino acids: CASSSPGLAGADTQYF. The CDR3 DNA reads TGTGCCAGCAGTTCGCCGGGACTAGCGGGAGCAGATACGCAGTATTTT. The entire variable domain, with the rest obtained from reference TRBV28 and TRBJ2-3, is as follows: DVKVTQSSRYLVKRTGEKVFLECVQDMDHENMFWYRQDPGLGLRLIYFSYDVKMKEKGDIPEGYSVSREKKERFSLILESASTNQTSMYLCASSSPGLAGADTQYFGPGTRLTVL.

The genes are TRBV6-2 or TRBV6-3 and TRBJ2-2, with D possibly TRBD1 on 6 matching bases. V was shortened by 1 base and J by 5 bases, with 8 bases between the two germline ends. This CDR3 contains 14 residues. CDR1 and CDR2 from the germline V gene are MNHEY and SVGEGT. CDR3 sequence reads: CASSYWQGTGELFF. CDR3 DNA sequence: TGTGCCAGCAGTTACTGGCAGGGGACCGGGGAGCTGTTTTTT.

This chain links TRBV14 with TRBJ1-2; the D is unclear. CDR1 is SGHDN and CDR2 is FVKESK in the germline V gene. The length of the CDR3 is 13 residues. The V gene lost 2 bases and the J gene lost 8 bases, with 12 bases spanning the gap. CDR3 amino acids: CASSQITNRGYTF. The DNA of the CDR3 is TGTGCCAGCAGCCAAATAACTAATCGGGGCTACACCTTC.

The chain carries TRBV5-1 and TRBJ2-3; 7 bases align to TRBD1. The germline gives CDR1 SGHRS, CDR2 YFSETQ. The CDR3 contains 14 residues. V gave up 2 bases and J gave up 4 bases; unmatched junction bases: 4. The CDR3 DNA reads TGCGCCAGCAGCTTCTTTCAGGGGGCAGATACGCAGTATTTT. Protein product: CASSFFQGADTQYF.

The CDR3 sequence is CASSFTGGWRAFF. The CDR3 nucleotides are TGTGCCAGCAGTTTCACAGGGGGGTGGCGGGCTTTCTTT. The rearrangement uses TRBV27 and TRBJ1-1, with 8 bases identical to TRBD1. V shed 3 bases, J shed 11 bases, and the junction held 8 bases outside the gene matches. The V gene's germline CDR1 is MNHEY and CDR2 SMNVEV (reference sequence). CDR3 length: 13 residues.

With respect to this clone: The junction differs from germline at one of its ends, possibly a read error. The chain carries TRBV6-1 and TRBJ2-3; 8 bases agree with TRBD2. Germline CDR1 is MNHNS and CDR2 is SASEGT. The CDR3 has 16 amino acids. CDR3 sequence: CASSEEAAGELDTQYF. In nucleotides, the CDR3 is TGTGCCAGCAGCGAAGAAGCAGCGGGAGAGCTAGATACGCAGTATTTT.

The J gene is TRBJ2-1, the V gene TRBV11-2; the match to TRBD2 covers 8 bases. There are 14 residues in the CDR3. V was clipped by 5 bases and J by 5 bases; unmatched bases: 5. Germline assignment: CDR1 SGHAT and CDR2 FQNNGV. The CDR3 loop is CASSPWRGDNEQFF. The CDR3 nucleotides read TGTGCCAGCAGCCCGTGGCGGGGGGACAATGAGCAGTTCTTC. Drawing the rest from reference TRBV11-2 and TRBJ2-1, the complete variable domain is EAGVAQSPRYKIIEKRQSVAFWCNPISGHATLYWYQQILGQGPKLLIQFQNNGVVDDSQLPKDRFSAERLKGVDSTLKIQPAKLEDSAVYLCASSPWRGDNEQFFGPGTRLTVL.

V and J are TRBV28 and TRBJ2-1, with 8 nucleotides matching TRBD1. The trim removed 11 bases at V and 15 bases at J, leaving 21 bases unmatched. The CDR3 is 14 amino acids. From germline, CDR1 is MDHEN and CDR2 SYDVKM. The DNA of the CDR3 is TGTGCCTCCAAACCGGGACAGGCTCCCAAAGGGGGGTTCTTC. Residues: CASKPGQAPKGGFF.

The CDR3 nucleotides are TGTGCCAGCAGTTCCAGGGGTGGAGGAAACTTCAACTATGGCTACACCTTC. Amino acid sequence: CASSSRGGGNFNYGYTF. The V call is TRBV28, the J call TRBJ1-2, with D perhaps TRBD1 (6 bases). V shed 4 bases and J shed 2 bases, with 20 bases lying between them. CDR3 length: 17 amino acids. CDR1 is MDHEN and CDR2 is SYDVKM in the germline V gene.

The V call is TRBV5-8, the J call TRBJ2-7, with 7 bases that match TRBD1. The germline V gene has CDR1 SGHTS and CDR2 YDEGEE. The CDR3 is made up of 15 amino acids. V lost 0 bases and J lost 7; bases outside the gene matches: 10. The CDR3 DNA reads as TGTGCCAGCAGCTTGGGCGACAGGGTTTTGAGAGAGCAGTACTTC. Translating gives CASSLGDRVLREQYF.

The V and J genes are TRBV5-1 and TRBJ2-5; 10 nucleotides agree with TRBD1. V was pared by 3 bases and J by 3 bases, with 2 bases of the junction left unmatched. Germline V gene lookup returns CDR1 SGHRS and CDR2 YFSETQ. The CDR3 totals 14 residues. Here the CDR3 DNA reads TGCGCCAGCAGCTGGACAGGGGGGAAAGAGACCCAGTACTTC. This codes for CASSWTGGKETQYF.

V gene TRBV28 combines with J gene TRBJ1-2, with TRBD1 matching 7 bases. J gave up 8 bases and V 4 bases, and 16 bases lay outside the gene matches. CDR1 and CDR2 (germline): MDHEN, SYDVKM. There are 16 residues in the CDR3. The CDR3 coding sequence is TGTGCCAGCAGTTATGACCCTGCGGGACAGATTTACGGCTACACCTTC. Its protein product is CASSYDPAGQIYGYTF.

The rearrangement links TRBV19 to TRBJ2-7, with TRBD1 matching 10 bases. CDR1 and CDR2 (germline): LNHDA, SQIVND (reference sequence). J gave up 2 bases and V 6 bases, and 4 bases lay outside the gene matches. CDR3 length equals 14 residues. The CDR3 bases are TGTGCCAGTAGGCAGGGACAGGGGACCTACGAGCAGTACTTC. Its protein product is CASRQGQGTYEQYF.

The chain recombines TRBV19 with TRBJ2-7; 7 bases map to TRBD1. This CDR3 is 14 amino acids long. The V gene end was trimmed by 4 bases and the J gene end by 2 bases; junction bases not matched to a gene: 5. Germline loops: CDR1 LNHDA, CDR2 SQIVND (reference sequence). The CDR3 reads CASSKKQGTYEQYF. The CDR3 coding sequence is TGTGCCAGTAGTAAGAAACAGGGGACCTACGAGCAGTACTTC.

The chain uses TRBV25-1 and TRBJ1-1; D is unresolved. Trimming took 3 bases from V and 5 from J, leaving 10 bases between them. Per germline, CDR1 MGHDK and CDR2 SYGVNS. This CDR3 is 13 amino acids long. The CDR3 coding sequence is TGTGCCAGCAGTGATCACTACCGGACTGAAGCTTTCTTT. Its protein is CASSDHYRTEAFF.

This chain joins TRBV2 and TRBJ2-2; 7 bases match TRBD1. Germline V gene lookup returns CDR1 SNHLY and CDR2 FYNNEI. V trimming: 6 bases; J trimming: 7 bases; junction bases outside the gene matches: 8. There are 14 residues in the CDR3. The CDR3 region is CASRGTGVGGELFF. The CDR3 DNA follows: TGTGCCAGCAGGGGCACAGGGGTCGGCGGGGAGCTGTTTTTT.

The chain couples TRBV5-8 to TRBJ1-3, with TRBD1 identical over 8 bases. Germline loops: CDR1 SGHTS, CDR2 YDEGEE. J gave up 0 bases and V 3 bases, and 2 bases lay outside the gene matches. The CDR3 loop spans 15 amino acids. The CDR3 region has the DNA TGTGCCAGCAGCTGGGACAGGAGCTCTGGAAACACCATATATTTT. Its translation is CASSWDRSSGNTIYF. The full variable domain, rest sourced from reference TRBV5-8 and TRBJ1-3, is EAGVTQSPTHLIKTRGQQATLRCSPISGHTSVYWYQQALGLGLQFLLWYDEGEERNRGNFPPRFSGRQFPNYSSELNVNALELEDSALYLCASSWDRSSGNTIYFGEGSWLTVV.

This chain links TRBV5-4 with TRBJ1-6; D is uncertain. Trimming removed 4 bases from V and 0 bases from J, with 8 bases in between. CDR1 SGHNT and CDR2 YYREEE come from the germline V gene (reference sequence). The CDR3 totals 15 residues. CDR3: CASSQQSSYNSPLHF. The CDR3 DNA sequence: TGTGCCAGCAGCCAACAGAGCTCCTATAATTCACCCCTCCACTTT.

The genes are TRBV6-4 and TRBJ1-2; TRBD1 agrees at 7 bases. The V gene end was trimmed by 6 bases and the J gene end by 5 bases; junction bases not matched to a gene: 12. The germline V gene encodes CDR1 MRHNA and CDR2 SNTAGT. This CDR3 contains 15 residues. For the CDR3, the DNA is TGTGCCAGCAGCGTCGGGGCAGGGGGTTCGTATGGCTACACCTTC. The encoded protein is CASSVGAGGSYGYTF.

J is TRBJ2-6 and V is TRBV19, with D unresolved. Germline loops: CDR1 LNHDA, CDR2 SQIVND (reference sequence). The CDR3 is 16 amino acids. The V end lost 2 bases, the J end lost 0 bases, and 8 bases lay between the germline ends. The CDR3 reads CASSIIGVSGANVLTF. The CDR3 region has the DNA TGTGCCAGTAGTATAATAGGAGTCTCTGGGGCCAACGTCCTGACTTTC.

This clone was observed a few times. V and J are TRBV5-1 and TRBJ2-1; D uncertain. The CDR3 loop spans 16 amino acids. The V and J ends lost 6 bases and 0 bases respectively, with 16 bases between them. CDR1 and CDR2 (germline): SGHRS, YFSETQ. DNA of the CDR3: TGCGCCAGCACCCCCGGTTCCTTTAGCTCCTACAATGAGCAGTTCTTC. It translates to CASTPGSFSSYNEQFF.

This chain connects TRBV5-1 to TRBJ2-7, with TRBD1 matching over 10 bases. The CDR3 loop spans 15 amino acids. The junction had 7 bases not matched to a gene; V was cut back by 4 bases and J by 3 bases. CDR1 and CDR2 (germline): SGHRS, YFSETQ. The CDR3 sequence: CASSAPGQGYYEQYF. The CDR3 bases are TGCGCCAGCAGCGCCCCGGGACAGGGGTACTACGAGCAGTACTTC.

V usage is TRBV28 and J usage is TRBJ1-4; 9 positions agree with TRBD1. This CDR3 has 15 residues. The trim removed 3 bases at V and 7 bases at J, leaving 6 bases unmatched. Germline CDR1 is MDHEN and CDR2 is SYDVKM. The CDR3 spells CASSLLTGGGEKLFF. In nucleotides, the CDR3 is TGTGCCAGCAGTTTGTTGACAGGGGGAGGTGAAAAACTGTTTTTT.

CDR3: CATSDSPGAGELFF. The CDR3 region has the DNA TGTGCCACCAGTGATTCCCCCGGGGCCGGGGAGCTGTTTTTT. The chain carries TRBV24-1 and TRBJ2-2; possible D gene TRBD2, 5 bases. The CDR3 contains 14 residues. CDR1 is KGHDR, CDR2 SFDVKD, per germline. V lost 2 bases to trimming and J lost 6 bases, with 9 bases between them.